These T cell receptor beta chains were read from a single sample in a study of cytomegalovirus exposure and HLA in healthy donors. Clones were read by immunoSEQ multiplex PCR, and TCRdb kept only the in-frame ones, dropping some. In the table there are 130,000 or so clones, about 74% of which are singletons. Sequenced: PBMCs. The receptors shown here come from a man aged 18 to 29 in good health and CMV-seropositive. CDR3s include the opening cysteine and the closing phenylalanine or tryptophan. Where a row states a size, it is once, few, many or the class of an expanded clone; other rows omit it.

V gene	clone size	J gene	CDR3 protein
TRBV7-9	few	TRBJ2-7	CASSPDRGYGSYEQYF
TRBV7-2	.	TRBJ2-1	CASSPARGQRLWDEQFF
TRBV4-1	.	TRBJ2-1	CASSLEGQSYNEQFF
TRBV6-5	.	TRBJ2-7	CASSYRGHRGSYEQYF
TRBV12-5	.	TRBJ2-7	CASGLSGTVYSYEQYF
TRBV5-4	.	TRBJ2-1	CASSSPSGAIYNEQFF
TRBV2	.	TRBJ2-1	CASSGFASIGISYNEQFF
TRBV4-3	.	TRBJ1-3	CASSLRDTPGNTIYF
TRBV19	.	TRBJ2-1	CASGTVSGEQFF
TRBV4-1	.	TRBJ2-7	CASSRRQGAGSYEQYF
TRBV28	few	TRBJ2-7	CASTTWTSGSYEQYF
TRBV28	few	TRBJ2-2	CASSPVVNTGELFF
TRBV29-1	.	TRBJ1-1	CSVARQGASTEAFF
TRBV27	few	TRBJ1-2	CASSSTGVGYTF
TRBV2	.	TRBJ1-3	CASSEVRDTIYF
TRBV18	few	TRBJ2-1	CASSPTGIQQFF
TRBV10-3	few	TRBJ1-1	CAIRKDTLNTEAFF
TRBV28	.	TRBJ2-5	CASSAGYQETQYF
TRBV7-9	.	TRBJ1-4	CASSSDRGVGEKLFF
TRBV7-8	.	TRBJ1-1	CASSLERLNTEAFF
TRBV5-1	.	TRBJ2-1	CASSLKTRTRSSYNEQFF
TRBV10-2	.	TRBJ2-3	CASSESGRTTDTQYF
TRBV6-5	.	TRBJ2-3	CASSPQTGDTQYF
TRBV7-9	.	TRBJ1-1	CASSWTGGIEAFF
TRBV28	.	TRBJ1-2	CASSFGRGWGYTF
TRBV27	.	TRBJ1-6	CASSRTGGSLHF
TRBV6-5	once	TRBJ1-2	CASSDYRGSYGYTF
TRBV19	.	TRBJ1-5	CASSIVPQAYSNQPQHF
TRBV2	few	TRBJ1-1	CASSLGQGMAFF
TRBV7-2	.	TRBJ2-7	CASSLGPGEYYEQYF
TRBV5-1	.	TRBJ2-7	CASSAVPERGITYEQYF
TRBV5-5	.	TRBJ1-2	CASSTRDSSFGLGYTF
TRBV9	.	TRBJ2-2	CASSGTGIPNTGELFF
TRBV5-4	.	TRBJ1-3	CASSWRDGANTIYF
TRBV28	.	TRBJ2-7	CASTDSGWVAYEQYF
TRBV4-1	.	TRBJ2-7	CASSRITGVYEQYF
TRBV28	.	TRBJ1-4	CASCNSGTKDCEKLFF
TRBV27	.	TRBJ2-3	CASSPGRGSDTQYF
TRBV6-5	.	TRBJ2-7	CASSRLAPSGYEQYF
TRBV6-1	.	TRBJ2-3	CASSDPLAGGTDTQYF
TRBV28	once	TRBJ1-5	CASNEGEMSNQHF
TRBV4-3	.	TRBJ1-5	CASSQGASAGDQPQHF
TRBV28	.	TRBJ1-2	CASRQPGGGYGYTF
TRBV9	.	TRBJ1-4	CASSVGRGYEKLFF
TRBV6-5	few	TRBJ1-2	CASGITGSSGYTF
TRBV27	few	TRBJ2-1	CASSLDPQRELYNEQFF
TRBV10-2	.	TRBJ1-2	CASSEYRGFYGYTF
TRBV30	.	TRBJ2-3	CAWSVKGREGAGRTQYF
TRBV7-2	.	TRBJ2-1	CASSLPSGVAYNEQFF
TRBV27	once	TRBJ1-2	CASSPLTGGYGYTF
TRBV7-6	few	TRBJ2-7	CASSRGQGNDEQYF
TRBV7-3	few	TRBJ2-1	CASSHAGGSYNEQFF
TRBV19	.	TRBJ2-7	CASSIPASGTDGLEQYF